The 26 T cell receptor beta chains below were found in one sample sequenced in a study of blood T cell repertoires in COVID-19. Sequenced by immunoSEQ multiplex PCR; TCRdb stores in-frame clones only, minus some. The data contain about 190,000 clones, approximately 86% of them seen just once; the ten biggest clones take up about 1.1%. Sequencing was done on a sample of peripheral blood. The receptors shown here come from a man between 25 and 39 years old with acute or convalescent COVID-19.

The chain joins TRBV9 to TRBJ2-5; D remains ambiguous. Trimming took off 4 bases at V and 1 base at J, with 11 bases between the two ends. Germline values: CDR1 SGDLS, CDR2 YYNGEE. This CDR3 spans 14 amino acids. Here the CDR3 DNA reads TGTGCCAGCAGCCCTGGAAGACTCCAAGAGACCCAGTACTTC. Its translation: CASSPGRLQETQYF.

The rearrangement uses TRBV28 and TRBJ2-3; TRBD1 matches at 10 bases. This CDR3 contains 15 residues. Germline loops: CDR1 MDHEN, CDR2 SYDVKM. Trimming cost V 6 bases and J 4 bases; bases outside gene matches: 7. The CDR3 coding sequence is TGTGCCAGCAGGCAAAGAGACAGGGGGCCAGATACGCAGTATTTT. It yields the protein CASRQRDRGPDTQYF. Full variable domain (remainder filled in from reference TRBV28 and TRBJ2-3): DVKVTQSSRYLVKRTGEKVFLECVQDMDHENMFWYRQDPGLGLRLIYFSYDVKMKEKGDIPEGYSVSREKKERFSLILESASTNQTSMYLCASRQRDRGPDTQYFGPGTRLTVL.

The J gene is TRBJ2-5, the V gene TRBV7-3, with unresolved D. Germline CDR1 is SGHTA and CDR2 is FQGTGA. Deletions cut 3 bases from V and 4 bases from J, with 12 bases between. The CDR3 is 14 residues long. Here the CDR3 DNA reads TGTGCCAGCAGCTTCTCCTCGGGTGGAGAGACCCAGTACTTC. It codes for CASSFSSGGETQYF.

For this clone: The sample holds other DNA sequences that translate to the same CDR3. The V and J genes are TRBV5-1 and TRBJ1-1, with TRBD1 matching over 8 bases. The ends lost 3 bases at V and 1 base at J; junction bases unmatched: 2. The CDR3 covers 14 residues. Germline CDR1 is SGHRS and CDR2 is YFSETQ. CDR3 protein: CASSSGQGNTEAFF. The CDR3 nucleotides read TGCGCCAGCAGCTCAGGACAGGGGAACACTGAAGCTTTCTTT.

Here the CDR3 reads CASRSGTGYGYTF. Here the CDR3 DNA reads TGTGCCAGCAGATCCGGGACAGGGTATGGCTACACCTTC. This chain joins TRBV6-5 and TRBJ1-2, with 9 bases identical to TRBD1. The germline V gene encodes CDR1 MNHEY and CDR2 SVGAGI. The V gene end was trimmed by 6 bases and the J gene end by 5 bases; junction bases not matched to a gene: 4. The CDR3 length is 13 residues.

The V call is TRBV9, the J call TRBJ1-2; 9 nucleotides agree with TRBD1. CDR3 length: 16 amino acids. Germline V gene sequence: CDR1 SGDLS, CDR2 YYNGEE. The V segment lost 3 bases and the J segment 4 bases; nucleotides outside the gene matches: 10. The CDR3: CASSDGTGGRIYGYTF. The CDR3 DNA reads as TGTGCCAGCAGCGATGGAACAGGGGGCCGGATCTATGGCTACACCTTC.

This clone came up a few times. The rearrangement links TRBV6-6 to TRBJ1-4, with D possibly matching TRBD1 (5 bases). Per the germline V gene, CDR1 is MNHNY and CDR2 is SVGAGI (reference sequence). The CDR3 extends over 16 amino acids. V lost 4 bases, J lost 7 bases, and 19 bases lay in between. The CDR3 bases are TGTGCCAGCAGTTCCCCTGGGGGGGAGAGTCGTGAAAAACTGTTTTTT. Translation gives CASSSPGGESREKLFF.

This chain links TRBV6-1 with TRBJ1-2, with D perhaps matching TRBD1 (6 bases). The CDR3 is made up of 16 amino acids. From germline, CDR1 is MNHNS and CDR2 SASEGT. Trimming shortened V by 0 bases and J by 5 bases, and 16 bases separated the two germline ends. The CDR3 region is CASSEAIGQRIYGYTF. The CDR3 bases are TGTGCCAGCAGTGAAGCGATCGGACAGCGGATATATGGCTACACCTTC.

The chain links TRBV6-6 to TRBJ1-1, with TRBD1 identical over 8 bases. This CDR3 spans 14 amino acids. J lost 3 bases, V lost 6 bases, and 6 bases had no gene match. Germline V gives CDR1 MNHNY, CDR2 SVGAGI (reference sequence). The CDR3 reads CASSQQGAYTEAFF. In nucleotides, the CDR3 is TGTGCCAGCAGCCAGCAGGGGGCGTACACTGAAGCTTTCTTT.

V and J are TRBV19 and TRBJ1-1, with unresolved D. CDR3 size: 12 residues. The V end was cut by 3 bases, the J end by 7 bases, with 9 bases between. The germline V gene has CDR1 LNHDA and CDR2 SQIVND (reference sequence). Here the CDR3 DNA reads TGTGCCAGTAGTATGTTCACAAATGAAGCTTTCTTT. It is translated as CASSMFTNEAFF.

This clone was seen only once. The V call is TRBV12-3 or TRBV12-4, the J call TRBJ1-2, with 7 positions matching TRBD1. Trimming removed 6 bases from V and 7 bases from J; junction bases left unmatched: 8. The CDR3 totals 13 residues. CDR3 loop: CASSPWTGRGYTF. The CDR3 DNA reads as TGTGCCAGCAGCCCTTGGACAGGCCGTGGCTACACCTTC.

The rearrangement uses TRBV28 and TRBJ1-5; a possible D gene is TRBD1 (6 bases). V shed 6 bases and J shed 6 bases, with 9 bases lying between them. Germline V gene sequence: CDR1 MDHEN, CDR2 SYDVKM. The CDR3 sequence is 12 residues long. This CDR3 reads CASRQGIQPQHF. DNA for the CDR3: TGTGCCAGCAGGCAGGGGATTCAGCCCCAGCATTTT.

J is TRBJ2-5 and V is TRBV7-9, with 10 nucleotides matching TRBD2. Germline lookup yields CDR1 SEHNR and CDR2 FQNEAQ (reference sequence). This CDR3 region has 17 residues. After removal of 3 bases from V and 3 bases from J, the junction contained 10 bases not matched to a gene. CDR3 loop: CASSFMGGLASKETQYF. The CDR3, as DNA: TGTGCCAGCAGCTTCATGGGGGGACTAGCGAGTAAAGAGACCCAGTACTTC.

The chain uses TRBV28 and TRBJ2-1; 15 nucleotides match TRBD2. J lost 10 bases, V lost 6 bases, and 4 bases had no gene match. This CDR3 has 14 residues. Germline V CDR1 and CDR2: MDHEN, SYDVKM. CDR3 in amino acids: CASRGTSGRREQFF. The CDR3, as DNA: TGTGCCAGCAGAGGGACTAGCGGGAGGCGGGAGCAGTTCTTC.

The rearrangement uses TRBV19 and TRBJ2-5, with 14 nucleotides matching TRBD2. V shed 5 bases, J shed 7 bases, and the junction held 15 bases outside the gene matches. The germline CDR1 and CDR2 sequences are LNHDA and SQIVND (reference sequence). The CDR3 contains 18 residues. The CDR3 DNA follows: TGTGCCAGTAGTTCGCCGGGACTAGCGGGAGCTCCTTCTGGGACCCAGTACTTC. It is translated as CASSSPGLAGAPSGTQYF.

The sample holds a few counts of this clone. The identical CDR3 is also encoded by other nucleotide sequences in the sample. V and J are TRBV2 and TRBJ2-5; no firm D call. Germline assignment: CDR1 SNHLY and CDR2 FYNNEI. The CDR3 is made up of 11 amino acids. V was trimmed by 6 bases and J by 4 bases, leaving 6 bases between them. The CDR3 is CASRARETQYF. CDR3 in DNA: TGTGCCAGCAGAGCAAGAGAGACCCAGTACTTC.

This chain connects TRBV27 to TRBJ2-5, with 9 bases aligning to TRBD2. CDR3 length equals 15 residues. Trimming at V came to 7 bases and at J to 4 bases, leaving 10 bases not matched to a gene. Germline assignment: CDR1 MNHEY and CDR2 SMNVEV (reference sequence). CDR3 sequence reads: CASTSWLAGVETQYF. In nucleotides, the CDR3 is TGTGCCAGCACCTCCTGGTTAGCGGGAGTAGAGACCCAGTACTTC.

V and J are TRBV14 and TRBJ2-5, with 10 bases identical to TRBD2. The V segment lost 3 bases and the J segment 1 base; nucleotides outside the gene matches: 11. The CDR3 covers 18 residues. Germline V gene lookup returns CDR1 SGHDN and CDR2 FVKESK. CDR3 nucleotide sequence: TGTGCCAGCAGCCACACGACGGGGCTAGCGGGAGTCCAAGAGACCCAGTACTTC. It codes for CASSHTTGLAGVQETQYF.

This clone was picked up one time. The gene calls are TRBV7-6 and TRBJ1-1; D is unclear. V was shortened by 5 bases and J by 3 bases, with 10 bases between the two germline ends. The CDR3 extends over 13 amino acids. CDR1 is SGHVS and CDR2 is FNYEAQ in the germline V gene. The CDR3 DNA reads TGTGCCAGCAGCCAAACGGGTTACACTGAAGCTTTCTTT. It translates to CASSQTGYTEAFF. Looking up the rest from reference TRBV7-6 and TRBJ1-1 gives the full variable domain: GAGVSQSPRYKVTKRGQDVALRCDPISGHVSLYWYRQALGQGPEFLTYFNYEAQQDKSGLPNDRFSAERPEGSISTLTIQRTEQRDSAMYRCASSQTGYTEAFFGQGTRLTVV.

The V call is TRBV24-1, the J call TRBJ2-7; 8 positions agree with TRBD2. V lost 0 bases to trimming and J lost 12 bases; unmatched junction nucleotides: 12. Germline lookup yields CDR1 KGHDR and CDR2 SFDVKD. This CDR3 spans 15 amino acids. CDR3 sequence reads: CATSDLQVQRESPYF. In DNA form, the CDR3 reads TGTGCCACCAGTGATTTGCAGGTGCAGCGGGAGTCGCCGTACTTC.

The V call is TRBV11-2, the J call TRBJ2-3; possibly TRBD2 for D (6 bases). This CDR3 region has 16 residues. Trimming pared 1 base from V and 3 bases from J, leaving 14 bases between. In germline, CDR1 is SGHAT, CDR2 FQNNGV. This chain's CDR3 is CASSLGVAGPTDTQYF. The CDR3 DNA follows: TGTGCCAGCAGCTTAGGAGTGGCGGGGCCTACAGATACGCAGTATTTT.

This clone was counted a single time. The rearrangement links TRBV27 to TRBJ1-1, with a tentative D call TRBD1 (5 bases). V lost 6 bases and J 1 base, leaving 9 bases between the germline ends. CDR1 MNHEY and CDR2 SMNVEV come from the germline V gene (reference sequence). The CDR3 spans 13 residues. CDR3 bases: TGTGCCAGCAGACAGGTGTGGAACACTGAAGCTTTCTTT. The encoded protein is CASRQVWNTEAFF.

This clone has only a few counts. The V and J genes are TRBV28 and TRBJ1-2; a possible D gene is TRBD1 (6 bases). V was pared by 3 bases and J by 8 bases, with 7 bases between. The CDR3 extends over 11 amino acids. The germline gives CDR1 MDHEN, CDR2 SYDVKM. CDR3 sequence (DNA): TGTGCCAGCAGTTTTCAGGGGGGCTACACCTTC. Translation gives CASSFQGGYTF.

This rearrangement joins TRBV7-9 to TRBJ2-2; 11 bases match TRBD2. Germline V gives CDR1 SEHNR, CDR2 FQNEAQ (reference sequence). The V gene end was trimmed by 2 bases and the J gene end by 5 bases; junction bases not matched to a gene: 7. The CDR3 consists of 17 residues. In DNA form, the CDR3 reads TGTGCCAGCAGCTTACCCATAGCGGGGGGGCCGACCGGGGAGCTGTTTTTT. Its translation is CASSLPIAGGPTGELFF.

This clone is a singleton in its sample. The V and J genes are TRBV9 and TRBJ1-1; 8 bases align to TRBD1. This CDR3 spans 15 amino acids. Trimming took 2 bases from V and 2 from J; bases not matched to a gene: 5. The germline V gene has CDR1 SGDLS and CDR2 YYNGEE. The CDR3 region has the DNA TGTGCCAGCAGCGTCAACCCAGGGGGCAACACTGAAGCTTTCTTT. Translated, it gives CASSVNPGGNTEAFF.

The rearrangement joins TRBV11-2 to TRBJ2-7, with D possibly being TRBD1 (6 bases). V was trimmed by 0 bases and J by 0 bases, leaving 9 bases between them. Germline CDR1 and CDR2: SGHAT and FQNNGV. The CDR3 loop spans 15 amino acids. The CDR3 region is CASSLDHRDSYEQYF. DNA for the CDR3: TGTGCCAGCAGCTTAGACCACAGGGACTCCTACGAGCAGTACTTC.